Only a few counts were recorded for the clone carrying this TCR beta chain. This may be a read error: a much more frequent sequence differs by one nucleotide. The record originates from a study of T cells in Graves' hyperthyroidism and ophthalmopathy. The source material, RNA transcripts, was used to amplify TCR beta CDR3 regions. The HTBI primer set served for first-round RT-PCR of the TCR CDR3. One entry per CDR3 protein, called by TCRdb with MiXCR from the multiplex PCR reads. The sample records some 350,000 distinct CDR3 sequences, around 15% being singletons. Germline V lookup: CDR1 SGHTA, CDR2 FQGTGA. The CDR3 runs to 13 residues. V dropped 4 bases and J dropped 7; count of bases not matched to a gene: 7. Clinical symptoms, serum thyroxine and TRAb, thyroid ultrasound and orbital computed tomography were used for the diagnoses.

The chain carries TRBV7-3 and TRBJ2-7, with 7 bases that match TRBD1. Sequenced material: blood. This receptor was identified in a woman aged 55-75 years with Graves' ophthalmopathy. CDR3 in DNA: TGTGCCAGCAGCTCAAAGGCCAGGGGGGAGCAGTACTTC. It translates to CASSSKARGEQYF.